One sample yielded the 21 T cell receptor beta chains listed below, sequenced in a study of shared clonotypes between healthy human individuals. Sequencing was performed with immunoSEQ multiplex PCR; in TCRdb, only in-frame clones are kept and a portion is missing. The data hold over a million clones, with around three quarters observed a single time. What was sequenced was memory CD4+ T cells from PBMCs. Subset given: CD45RA-negative fraction. The receptors come from a man aged 18-30 years in good health. Some clones in this sample may be carry-over from other donors' samples.

About this clone itself: This may be a read error, as it is one base from a much larger clone. This specimen includes other DNA sequences encoding the same CDR3. The CDR3 reads CASSSAGQPQHF. DNA for the CDR3: TGTGCCAGCAGTTCCGCGGGACAGCCCCAGCATTTT. The chain joins TRBV28 to TRBJ1-5; no reliable D call. This CDR3 is built from 12 residues. Trimming took 4 bases from V and 7 from J, leaving 8 bases between them. Per the germline V gene, CDR1 is MDHEN and CDR2 is SYDVKM.

This rearrangement joins TRBV5-6 to TRBJ1-2; no clear D gene. V was clipped by 4 bases and J by 4 bases, with 8 bases between them. The CDR3 is 12 amino acids. Germline CDR1 is SGHDT and CDR2 is YYEEEE. CDR3: CASSRAGYGYTF. CDR3 DNA: TGTGCCAGCAGCAGGGCGGGCTATGGCTACACCTTC. The variable domain in full, completed from reference TRBV5-6 and TRBJ1-2, reads DAGVTQSPTHLIKTRGQQVTLRCSPKSGHDTVSWYQQALGQGPQFIFQYYEEEERQRGNFPDRFSGHQFPNYSSELNVNALLLGDSALYLCASSRAGYGYTFGSGTRLTVV.

J is TRBJ1-2 and V is TRBV6-1; 7 bases are a match to TRBD1. The CDR3 is 13 amino acids. Losses at the gene ends were 8 bases for V and 7 bases for J; bases not matched to a gene: 10. CDR1 and CDR2 (germline): MNHNS, SASEGT. CDR3 amino acids: CASSRGQLRGYTF. DNA of the CDR3: TGTGCCAGCTCGAGGGGACAGCTCCGTGGCTACACCTTC.

This sequence joins TRBV28 and TRBJ2-4, with D perhaps matching TRBD1 (6 bases). V lost 4 bases, J lost 12 bases, and 19 bases lay in between. CDR3 length equals 14 residues. Looked up from germline, CDR1 is MDHEN and CDR2 is SYDVKM. The CDR3 region has the DNA TGTGCCAGCAGTTCATCCTACCGACAGGATAATCAGTACTTC. This encodes CASSSSYRQDNQYF. Combining the CDR3 with reference TRBV28 and TRBJ2-4 gives the whole variable domain DVKVTQSSRYLVKRTGEKVFLECVQDMDHENMFWYRQDPGLGLRLIYFSYDVKMKEKGDIPEGYSVSREKKERFSLILESASTNQTSMYLCASSSSYRQDNQYFGAGTRLSVL.

V usage is TRBV11-2 and J usage is TRBJ2-3; 7 bases fit TRBD1. The germline gives CDR1 SGHAT, CDR2 FQNNGV. CDR3 length: 15 residues. The V segment lost 5 bases and the J segment 1 base; nucleotides outside the gene matches: 6. The CDR3 DNA is TGTGCCAGCAGCCCGACAGGGATGGGCACAGATACGCAGTATTTT. Amino acids: CASSPTGMGTDTQYF.

The J gene is TRBJ2-5, the V gene TRBV18; 9 nucleotides align to TRBD2. The CDR3 length is 16 residues. The J segment lost 0 bases and the V segment lost 3 bases, leaving 5 bases of the junction unmatched. Germline lookup yields CDR1 KGHSH and CDR2 LQKENI. The CDR3 DNA sequence: TGTGCCAGCTCACCCCGACTAGCGGAGAACCAAGAGACCCAGTACTTC. Residues: CASSPRLAENQETQYF.

The chain has TRBV14 and TRBJ2-7; D remains unclear. V shed 1 base and J shed 6 bases, with 7 bases lying between them. CDR3 size: 12 residues. Germline V gene lookup returns CDR1 SGHDN and CDR2 FVKESK. CDR3 protein: CASSQGTPEQYF. In DNA form, the CDR3 reads TGTGCCAGCAGCCAAGGGACGCCCGAGCAGTACTTC.

The genes are TRBV13 and TRBJ1-1; TRBD1 is a possible D gene (5 bases). Germline CDR1 is PRHDT and CDR2 is FYEKMQ (reference sequence). The length of the CDR3 is 16 residues. Between the trimmed V and J ends, which lost 5 bases and 1 base, there was a span of 17 bases. The CDR3 region is CASSVDLGPPNTEAFF. The DNA for the CDR3 is TGTGCCAGCAGCGTAGACCTGGGGCCCCCGAACACTGAAGCTTTCTTT. The variable domain in full, with the rest retrieved from reference TRBV13 and TRBJ1-1, is AAGVIQSPRHLIKEKRETATLKCYPIPRHDTVYWYQQGPGQDPQFLISFYEKMQSDKGSIPDRFSAQQFSDYHSELNMSSLELGDSALYFCASSVDLGPPNTEAFFGQGTRLTVV.

As to this clone: Other DNA sequences in this specimen translate into the identical CDR3. The V call is TRBV5-1, the J call TRBJ2-3; D call uncertain. The V end was cut by 0 bases, the J end by 0 bases, with 8 bases between. Germline V CDR1 and CDR2: SGHRS, YFSETQ. This CDR3 has 15 residues. The CDR3 nucleotides are TGCGCCAGCAGCTTGGGGGTCGGGAGCACAGATACGCAGTATTTT. This gives the protein CASSLGVGSTDTQYF.

The chain joins TRBV10-1 to TRBJ1-1, with D possibly being TRBD1 (6 bases). V lost 6 bases and J 4 bases, leaving 21 bases between the germline ends. In germline, CDR1 is WNHNN, CDR2 SYGVQD (reference sequence). This CDR3 has 16 residues. The CDR3: CASSPKGHILSTEAFF. CDR3 DNA sequence: TGCGCCAGCAGCCCGAAGGGACACATCCTTTCCACTGAAGCTTTCTTT.

The chain is built from TRBV9 and TRBJ2-3; 13 nucleotides match TRBD2. CDR1 SGDLS and CDR2 YYNGEE come from the germline V gene. V lost 3 bases to trimming and J lost 5 bases; unmatched junction nucleotides: 6. The CDR3 sequence is 16 residues long. The CDR3 DNA reads as TGTGCCAGCAGCGCGGGGACTAGCGGGGATAAAGATACGCAGTATTTT. Amino acid sequence: CASSAGTSGDKDTQYF.

This clone was seen many times. J is TRBJ2-2 and V is TRBV7-3, with D hard to call. V lost 5 bases and J lost 4, with 8 bases in between. This CDR3 has 13 amino acids. CDR1 SGHTA and CDR2 FQGTGA come from the germline V gene. The CDR3 bases are TGTGCCAGCAGCGCGGTGGGCACCGGGGAGCTGTTTTTT. Translation gives CASSAVGTGELFF.

The chain uses TRBV25-1 and TRBJ2-1; a weak D match, TRBD1 (6 bases). The V gene lost 4 bases and the J gene lost 6 bases, with 10 bases spanning the gap. CDR3 size: 13 residues. Germline lookup yields CDR1 MGHDK and CDR2 SYGVNS. CDR3 sequence: CASSATGGNEQFF. CDR3 sequence (DNA): TGTGCCAGCAGTGCGACAGGAGGCAATGAGCAGTTCTTC.

V is TRBV6-1 and J is TRBJ1-1, with D possibly matching TRBD1 (6 bases). CDR3 length: 14 residues. The germline CDR1 and CDR2 sequences are MNHNS and SASEGT. With 6 bases removed from V and 1 base from J, the gap between germline ends came to 12 bases. The CDR3 reads CASSTGMSNTEAFF. The CDR3 DNA reads as TGTGCCAGCAGCACAGGGATGTCGAACACTGAAGCTTTCTTT.

This clone was seen more than once but under ten times. Within the sample, other DNA sequences also encode this same CDR3. The CDR3 loop reads CASSLPNYGYTF. The CDR3 bases are TGTGCCAGCAGTTTACCCAACTATGGCTACACCTTC. The V and J genes are TRBV28 and TRBJ1-2; D gene ambiguous. The V end lost 2 bases, the J end lost 2 bases, and 3 bases lay between the germline ends. The CDR3 loop spans 12 amino acids. Germline values: CDR1 MDHEN, CDR2 SYDVKM.

The chain joins TRBV25-1 to TRBJ2-7; no clear D gene. Looked up from germline, CDR1 is MGHDK and CDR2 is SYGVNS. This CDR3 has 12 residues. With 7 bases removed from V and 1 base from J, the gap between germline ends came to 8 bases. In nucleotides, the CDR3 is TGTGCCAGCAAAAGCTTATCCTACGAGCAGTACTTC. It codes for CASKSLSYEQYF.

The chain recombines TRBV30 with TRBJ1-2; weak D call: TRBD1 (5 bases). The germline V gene encodes CDR1 GTSNPN and CDR2 SVGIG (reference sequence). The germline V and J ends were trimmed by 2 bases and 5 bases, with 15 bases remaining between them. The CDR3 loop spans 14 amino acids. The CDR3 nucleotides read TGTGCCTGGAGTCGTCAGGGAATCCCATATGGCTACACCTTC. This encodes CAWSRQGIPYGYTF.

The J gene is TRBJ2-3, the V gene TRBV15; 10 bases fit TRBD1. The CDR3 is 16 residues long. V gave up 0 bases and J gave up 4 bases; unmatched junction bases: 4. Germline assignment: CDR1 LNHNV and CDR2 YYDKDF (reference sequence). The CDR3 region is CATSRDPTGGADTQYF. DNA of the CDR3: TGTGCCACCAGCAGAGACCCGACAGGGGGCGCAGATACGCAGTATTTT.

The chain links TRBV2 to TRBJ2-7; tentative D call: TRBD2 (5 bases). This CDR3 spans 14 amino acids. Per germline, CDR1 SNHLY and CDR2 FYNNEI. V was shortened by 3 bases and J by 0 bases, with 9 bases between the two germline ends. The CDR3: CASSDSSGSYEQYF. CDR3 nucleotides: TGTGCCAGCAGTGACTCGAGCGGCTCCTACGAGCAGTACTTC.

This clone was observed once. This sequence may be a read error, since a much larger clone differs from it by one base. The chain uses TRBV5-6 and TRBJ2-7, with D perhaps matching TRBD2 (5 bases). CDR1 and CDR2 from the germline V gene are SGHDT and YYEEEE. CDR3 length: 12 residues. Trimming cost V 0 bases and J 9 bases, with 10 bases left between them. CDR3 in amino acids: CASSLERSGQYF. CDR3 DNA sequence: TGTGCCAGCAGCTTGGAAAGGAGCGGGCAGTACTTC.

Worth noting for this clone: A far larger clone is one nucleotide away, so this likely arose from a read error. The rearrangement links TRBV29-1 to TRBJ1-1, with D uncertain. CDR1 SQVTM and CDR2 ANQGSEA come from the germline V gene. The CDR3 runs 10 residues. Trimming shortened V by 8 bases and J by 7 bases, and 11 bases separated the two germline ends. This CDR3 reads CSIVLNEAFF. CDR3 nucleotides: TGCAGCATTGTTTTAAATGAAGCTTTCTTT. The full variable domain, in which reference TRBV29-1 and TRBJ1-1 provide the parts outside the CDR3, is SAVISQKPSRDICQRGTSLTIQCQVDSQVTMMFWYRQQPGQSLTLIATANQGSEATYESGFVIDKFPISRPNLTFSTLTVSNMSPEDSSIYLCSIVLNEAFFGQGTRLTVV.